This T cell receptor beta chain was captured in a study of blood T cell dynamics during melanoma immunotherapy. Study summary: First-line therapy was either pembrolizumab or nivolumab with ipilimumab for metastatic melanoma. Study-wide results and caveats: Whether repertoire-driving clones were melanoma-specific could not be determined.

V was clipped by 4 bases and J by 6 bases, with 25 bases between them. Per germline, CDR1 LNHNV and CDR2 YYDKDF (reference sequence). The CDR3 extends over 17 amino acids. The method was immunoSEQ multiplex PCR; TCRdb's version includes in-frame clones alone and lacks a portion of them. The data contain about 20,000 clones, roughly 89% of them seen just once; the ten biggest clones take up roughly 1.2%. Time point meaning: pre-treatment baseline. Sampling occurred pretreatment (T0) and at week 3 (W3), after cycle one of checkpoint blockade. Prior systemic cancer therapy, immunosuppressant use and other active malignancies excluded patients. Notes on this clone: No antigen is known for it.

The chain carries TRBV15 and TRBJ2-7; D not certain. The TCR was taken from a human donor with melanoma. The source material was blood, sampled from a patient treated with checkpoint blockade. The CDR3 here is CATSKKVATRRWGEQYF. In DNA form, the CDR3 reads TGTGCCACCAGCAAAAAGGTGGCTACCCGAAGGTGGGGCGAGCAGTACTTC.